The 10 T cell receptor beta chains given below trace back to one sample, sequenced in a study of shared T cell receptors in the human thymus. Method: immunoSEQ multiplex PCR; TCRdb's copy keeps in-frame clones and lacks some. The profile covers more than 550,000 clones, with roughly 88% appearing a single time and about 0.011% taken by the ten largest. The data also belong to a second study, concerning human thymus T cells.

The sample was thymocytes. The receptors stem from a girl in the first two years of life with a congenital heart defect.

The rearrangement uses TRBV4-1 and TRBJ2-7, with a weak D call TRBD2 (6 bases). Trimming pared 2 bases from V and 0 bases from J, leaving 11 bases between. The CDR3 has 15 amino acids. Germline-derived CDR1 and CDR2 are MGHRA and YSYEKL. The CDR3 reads CASSQRRGNSYEQYF. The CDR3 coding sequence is TGCGCCAGCAGCCAACGTCGGGGGAACTCCTACGAGCAGTACTTC.

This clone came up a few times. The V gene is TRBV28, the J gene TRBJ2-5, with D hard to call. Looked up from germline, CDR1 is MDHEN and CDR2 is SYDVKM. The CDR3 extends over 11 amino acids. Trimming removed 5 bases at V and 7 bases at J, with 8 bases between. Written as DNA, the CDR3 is TGTGCCAGCAGTCCTAGACGGACCCAGTACTTC. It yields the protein CASSPRRTQYF.

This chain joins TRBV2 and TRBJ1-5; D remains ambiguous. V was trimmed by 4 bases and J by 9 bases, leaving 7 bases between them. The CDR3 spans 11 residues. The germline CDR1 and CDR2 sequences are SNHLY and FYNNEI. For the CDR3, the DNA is TGTGCCAGCAGTGGGGGAGGGCCCCAGCATTTT. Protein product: CASSGGGPQHF. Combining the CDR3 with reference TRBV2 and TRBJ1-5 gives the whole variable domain EPEVTQTPSHQVTQMGQEVILRCVPISNHLYFYWYRQILGQKVEFLVSFYNNEISEKSEIFDDQFSVERPDGSNFTLKIRSTKLEDSAMYFCASSGGGPQHFGDGTRLSIL.

CDR3 region: CASGNRDISGANVLTF. The CDR3 nucleotides are TGTGCTAGTGGTAACCGGGACATCTCTGGGGCCAACGTCCTGACTTTC. This sequence joins TRBV12-5 and TRBJ2-6; tentative D call: TRBD1 (6 bases). Germline CDR1 is LGHNT and CDR2 is FRNRAP. The CDR3 loop spans 16 amino acids. The ends were cut back, 5 bases at V and 0 bases at J, with 11 bases in the middle. The whole variable domain, filled in from reference TRBV12-5 and TRBJ2-6, reads DARVTQTPRHKVTEMGQEVTMRCQPILGHNTVFWYRQTMMQGLELLAYFRNRAPLDDSGMPKDRFSAEMPDATLATLKIQPSEPRDSAVYFCASGNRDISGANVLTFGAGSRLTVL.

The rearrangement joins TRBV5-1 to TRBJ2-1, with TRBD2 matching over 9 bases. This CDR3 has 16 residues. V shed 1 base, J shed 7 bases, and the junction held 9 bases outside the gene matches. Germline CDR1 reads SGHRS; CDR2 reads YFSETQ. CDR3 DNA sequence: TGCGCCAGCAGCTTGCTAGCGGGGCCTCTATCGAATGAGCAGTTCTTC. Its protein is CASSLLAGPLSNEQFF. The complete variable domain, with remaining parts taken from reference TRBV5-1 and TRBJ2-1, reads KAGVTQTPRYLIKTRGQQVTLSCSPISGHRSVSWYQQTPGQGLQFLFEYFSETQRNKGNFPGRFSGRQFSNSRSEMNVSTLELGDSALYLCASSLLAGPLSNEQFFGPGTRLTVL.

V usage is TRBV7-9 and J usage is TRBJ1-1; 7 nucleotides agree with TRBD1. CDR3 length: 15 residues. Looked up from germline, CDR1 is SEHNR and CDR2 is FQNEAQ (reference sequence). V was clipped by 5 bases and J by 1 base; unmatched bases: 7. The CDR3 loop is CASSPRDSPNTEAFF. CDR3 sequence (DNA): TGTGCCAGCAGCCCTCGGGACAGCCCGAACACTGAAGCTTTCTTT.

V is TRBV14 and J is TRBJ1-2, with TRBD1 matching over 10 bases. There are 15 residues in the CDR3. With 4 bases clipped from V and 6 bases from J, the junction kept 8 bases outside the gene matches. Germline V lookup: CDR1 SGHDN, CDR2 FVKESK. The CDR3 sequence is CASSPTGGEANGYTF. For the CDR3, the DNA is TGTGCCAGCAGCCCGACAGGGGGCGAGGCAAATGGCTACACCTTC.

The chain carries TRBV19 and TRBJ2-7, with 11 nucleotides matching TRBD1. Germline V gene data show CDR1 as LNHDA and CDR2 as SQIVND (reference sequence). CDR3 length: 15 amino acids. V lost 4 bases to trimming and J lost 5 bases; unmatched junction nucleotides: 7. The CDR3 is CASSRGQGGYNEQYF. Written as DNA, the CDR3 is TGTGCCAGTAGTAGGGGACAGGGGGGATACAACGAGCAGTACTTC.

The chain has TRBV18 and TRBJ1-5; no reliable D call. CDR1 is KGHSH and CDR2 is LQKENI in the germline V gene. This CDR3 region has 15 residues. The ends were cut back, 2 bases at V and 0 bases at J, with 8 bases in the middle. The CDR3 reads CASSPGQYSNQPQHF. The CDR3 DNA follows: TGTGCCAGCTCACCAGGGCAGTATAGCAATCAGCCCCAGCATTTT.

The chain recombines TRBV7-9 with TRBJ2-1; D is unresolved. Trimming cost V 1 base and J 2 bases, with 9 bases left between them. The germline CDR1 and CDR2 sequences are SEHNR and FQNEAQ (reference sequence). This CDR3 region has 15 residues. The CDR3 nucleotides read TGTGCCAGCAGCTTAGACGCCTTAGCCTACAATGAGCAGTTCTTC. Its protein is CASSLDALAYNEQFF.